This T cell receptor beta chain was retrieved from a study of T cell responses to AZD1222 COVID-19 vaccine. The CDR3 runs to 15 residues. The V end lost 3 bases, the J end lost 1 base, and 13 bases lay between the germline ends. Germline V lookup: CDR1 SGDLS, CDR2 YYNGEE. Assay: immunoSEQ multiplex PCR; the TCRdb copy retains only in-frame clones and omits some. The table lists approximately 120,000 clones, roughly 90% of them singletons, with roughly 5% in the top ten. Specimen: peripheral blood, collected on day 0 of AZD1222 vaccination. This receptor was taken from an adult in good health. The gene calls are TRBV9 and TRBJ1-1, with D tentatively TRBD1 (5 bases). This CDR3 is CASSAGGAENTEAFF. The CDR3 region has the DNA TGTGCCAGCAGCGCAGGTGGGGCGGAGAACACTGAAGCTTTCTTT.